This T cell receptor beta chain was sequenced in a study of T cell clusters in autoimmune cytopenias. The V gene's germline CDR1 is MNHNY and CDR2 SVGAGI (reference sequence). This CDR3 has 13 residues. TRB rearrangements were amplified by touch-down multiplex PCR with mixed TRB-A/B primers. Using the multiplex PCR reads, TCRdb records one entry per CDR3 protein without DNA. The listing contains about 3,400 distinct CDR3 sequences. Overall study findings and caveats: Physiological T cell clusters of healthy donors were apparently absent in primary autoimmune cytopenia patients.

Some 40,000 genome equivalents of blood DNA were amplified for TRB. This clonotype is labeled medium-sized (0.01 to 0.1%) based on frequency. Its antigen remains unknown. These same records also appear under a second study, on T cell repertoires in aging, cancer and after chemotherapy. That report notes: No conclusions about immunological memory after chemotherapy can be drawn from the repertoire data.

The sequenced material came from peripheral blood. The clonotype was recovered from a human donor in good health. The J gene is TRBJ1-5, the V gene TRBV6-6. The CDR3 loop reads CASSSSQSQPQHF.